Shown below are 29 T cell receptor beta chains from a single sample sequenced in a study of blood T cell repertoires in COVID-19. Clones were sequenced by immunoSEQ multiplex PCR, and TCRdb holds only the in-frame ones, with some missing. The repertoire consists of around 190,000 clones, with 75% to 85% occurring once and the leading ten covering roughly 17%. Input material: PBMCs or T cells enriched from blood (not recorded which). The receptors derive from a woman in her 50s with acute COVID-19.

This chain joins TRBV5-1 and TRBJ2-5; 7 bases are a match to TRBD2. CDR1 is SGHRS, CDR2 YFSETQ, per germline. J was trimmed by 5 bases and V by 0 bases; bases with no gene match: 10. This CDR3 is 16 amino acids long. CDR3 nucleotide sequence: TGCGCCAGCAGCTTGGCCCTGGCTAGCGGAGCGGAGACCCAGTACTTC. Translated, it gives CASSLALASGAETQYF.

V usage is TRBV19 and J usage is TRBJ1-2; D is undetermined. V was shortened by 0 bases and J by 3 bases, with 8 bases between the two germline ends. The germline CDR1 and CDR2 sequences are LNHDA and SQIVND (reference sequence). This CDR3 is 14 amino acids long. CDR3: CASSIESSDYGYTF. CDR3 coding DNA: TGTGCCAGTAGTATAGAGTCCAGTGACTATGGCTACACCTTC. Using reference TRBV19 and TRBJ1-2 for the parts outside the CDR3, the full variable domain is DGGITQSPKYLFRKEGQNVTLSCEQNLNHDAMYWYRQDPGQGLRLIYYSQIVNDFQKGDIAEGYSVSREKKESFPLTVTSAQKNPTAFYLCASSIESSDYGYTFGSGTRLTVV.

This clone was seen a few times. The chain recombines TRBV6-4 with TRBJ1-6; D gene uncertain. Deletions cut 10 bases from V and 13 bases from J, with 23 bases between. CDR1 and CDR2 from the germline V gene are MRHNA and SNTAGT. CDR3 length: 14 amino acids. The CDR3 sequence: CATLTRQAPGPLHF. CDR3 sequence (DNA): TGTGCCACCTTGACCAGGCAGGCTCCTGGGCCCCTCCACTTT.

The chain employs TRBV7-7 and TRBJ2-5; 7 nucleotides match TRBD1. CDR1 is SSHAT and CDR2 is FNYEAQ in the germline V gene (reference sequence). The ends lost 8 bases at V and 0 bases at J; junction bases unmatched: 3. The CDR3 covers 13 residues. CDR3 residues: CASAQGNQETQYF. The CDR3, as DNA: TGTGCCAGCGCACAGGGGAACCAAGAGACCCAGTACTTC.

The chain recombines TRBV7-9 with TRBJ2-1, with 9 bases matching TRBD1. This CDR3 has 16 residues. Per germline, CDR1 SEHNR and CDR2 FQNEAQ (reference sequence). J lost 4 bases, V lost 5 bases, and 9 bases had no gene match. CDR3 DNA: TGTGCCAGCAGCCCACCACAGGGGGCTCTATACAATGAGCAGTTCTTC. It yields the protein CASSPPQGALYNEQFF.

This chain joins TRBV18 and TRBJ1-1; no definite D call. Per the germline V gene, CDR1 is KGHSH and CDR2 is LQKENI. Trimming took 4 bases from V and 4 from J, leaving 22 bases between them. The CDR3 runs to 17 residues. The CDR3 loop is CASSHTSRSHGVTEAFF. In DNA, the CDR3 is TGTGCCAGCTCACATACGAGTAGAAGCCACGGGGTCACTGAAGCTTTCTTT. The full variable domain, with the rest looked up from reference TRBV18 and TRBJ1-1, is NAGVMQNPRHLVRRRGQEARLRCSPMKGHSHVYWYRQLPEEGLKFMVYLQKENIIDESGMPKERFSAEFPKEGPSILRIQQVVRGDSAAYFCASSHTSRSHGVTEAFFGQGTRLTVV.

The chain uses TRBV7-2 and TRBJ2-1; tentative D call: TRBD1 (5 bases). V was clipped by 5 bases and J by 8 bases, with 10 bases between them. The CDR3 spans 12 residues. Germline values: CDR1 SGHTA, CDR2 FQGNSA. The chain's CDR3 is CASSVQGYEQFF. The CDR3, as DNA: TGTGCCAGCAGCGTCCAGGGTTATGAGCAGTTCTTC. Complete variable domain (other parts from reference TRBV7-2 and TRBJ2-1): GAGVSQSPSNKVTEKGKDVELRCDPISGHTALYWYRQSLGQGLEFLIYFQGNSAPDKSGLPSDRFSAERTGGSVSTLTIQRTQQEDSAVYLCASSVQGYEQFFGPGTRLTVL.

The gene calls are TRBV2 and TRBJ1-1; 9 bases fit TRBD1. The length of the CDR3 is 15 residues. Germline V gene data show CDR1 as SNHLY and CDR2 as FYNNEI. V lost 7 bases, J lost 0 bases, and 6 bases stayed unmatched. For the CDR3, the DNA is TGTGCCAGCACCAAGACAGGGGGAATGAACACTGAAGCTTTCTTT. Amino acids: CASTKTGGMNTEAFF.

The V call is TRBV2, the J call TRBJ1-5; D gene ambiguous. The V gene lost 10 bases and the J gene lost 1 base, with 8 bases spanning the gap. Per germline, CDR1 SNHLY and CDR2 FYNNEI. The CDR3 has 12 residues. CDR3 sequence (DNA): TGTGCCACCGGTAACAGCAATCAGCCCCAGCATTTT. Translated, it gives CATGNSNQPQHF.

The genes are TRBV7-9 and TRBJ1-1; weak D call: TRBD1 (5 bases). Germline V gene data show CDR1 as SEHNR and CDR2 as FQNEAQ (reference sequence). Trimming removed 2 bases from V and 11 bases from J, with 15 bases in between. This CDR3 is 13 amino acids long. DNA of the CDR3: TGTGCCAGCAGCTTAATGGGGGAGGTAGGGGCTTTCTTT. Its translation: CASSLMGEVGAFF.

This clone has only a few counts. This chain connects TRBV27 to TRBJ2-5, with a possible D match to TRBD2 (6 bases). This CDR3 is 18 amino acids long. Germline V CDR1 and CDR2: MNHEY, SMNVEV (reference sequence). V lost 3 bases to trimming and J lost 4 bases, with 24 bases between them. CDR3 sequence (DNA): TGTGCCAGCAGTTTGGGGGGTTTCATGTCACCCGGAGGAGAGACCCAGTACTTC. This encodes CASSLGGFMSPGGETQYF.

This chain links TRBV18 with TRBJ1-5; D unclear. Germline assignment: CDR1 KGHSH and CDR2 LQKENI. CDR3 length: 14 amino acids. Trimming left V 5 bases short and J 2 bases short, with 10 bases between. CDR3 DNA sequence: TGTGCCAGCTCATACGAACATGGCAATCAGCCCCAGCATTTT. Its translation is CASSYEHGNQPQHF.

This chain joins TRBV28 and TRBJ2-3, with a weak D call TRBD2 (6 bases). Trimming shortened V by 6 bases and J by 1 base, and 11 bases separated the two germline ends. This CDR3 contains 14 residues. Germline V CDR1 and CDR2: MDHEN, SYDVKM. Written as DNA, the CDR3 is TGTGCCAGCAGCCGGGTAGCGGGCACAGATACGCAGTATTTT. Its translation is CASSRVAGTDTQYF.

The chain recombines TRBV6-2 or TRBV6-3 with TRBJ1-6; TRBD1 is a possible D gene (6 bases). This CDR3 contains 14 residues. The germline V gene has CDR1 MNHEY and CDR2 SVGEGT. V was pared by 4 bases and J by 8 bases, with 12 bases between. The CDR3 sequence: CASSLTGEDSPLHF. The CDR3 nucleotides are TGTGCCAGCAGTTTGACAGGAGAGGATTCACCCCTCCACTTT.

There are a few counts of this clone. The chain recombines TRBV19 with TRBJ1-5; 10 nucleotides match TRBD1. The V segment lost 5 bases and the J segment 7 bases; nucleotides outside the gene matches: 14. Per germline, CDR1 LNHDA and CDR2 SQIVND (reference sequence). The CDR3 contains 17 residues. The CDR3 DNA sequence: TGTGCCAGTAGTCCACTCTTGACAGGGGGCCTTGCCCAGCCCCAGCATTTT. It specifies CASSPLLTGGLAQPQHF.

The chain uses TRBV19 and TRBJ2-2, with 9 nucleotides matching TRBD2. CDR1 and CDR2 from the germline V gene are LNHDA and SQIVND (reference sequence). The CDR3 loop spans 16 amino acids. Losses at the gene ends were 3 bases for V and 2 bases for J; bases not matched to a gene: 4. The DNA for the CDR3 is TGTGCCAGTAGTATGAGTAGCGGGGGAAACACCGGGGAGCTGTTTTTT. This encodes CASSMSSGGNTGELFF.

This clone was seen a single time. The rearrangement uses TRBV28 and TRBJ1-3; D is unresolved. Trimming stripped 3 bases from V and 0 bases from J, with 9 bases between. The CDR3 is made up of 15 amino acids. CDR1 is MDHEN, CDR2 SYDVKM, per germline. The CDR3 coding sequence is TGTGCCAGCAGTTTCGCAGGCCCCTCTGGAAACACCATATATTTT. Translated, it gives CASSFAGPSGNTIYF.

V is TRBV12-3 or TRBV12-4 and J is TRBJ2-1; perhaps TRBD2 as D (6 bases). This CDR3 comprises 13 residues. Trimming took off 9 bases at V and 5 bases at J, with 14 bases between the two ends. The CDR3 nucleotides read TGTGCCAGTGTGGCGGCGGGGCACAATGAGCAGTTCTTC. As protein: CASVAAGHNEQFF.

The V call is TRBV7-3, the J call TRBJ2-2, with D unclear. The CDR3 spans 17 residues. Per germline, CDR1 SGHTA and CDR2 FQGTGA. Trimming took 3 bases from V and 0 from J, leaving 14 bases between them. CDR3 nucleotides: TGTGCCAGCAGCTTTTTGGCTACTACCGCGAACACCGGGGAGCTGTTTTTT. The encoded protein is CASSFLATTANTGELFF.

The chain joins TRBV7-9 to TRBJ1-1, with 7 bases matching TRBD1. V was pared by 3 bases and J by 0 bases, with 4 bases of the junction left unmatched. The CDR3 consists of 15 residues. The germline V gene encodes CDR1 SEHNR and CDR2 FQNEAQ (reference sequence). The CDR3 here is CASSLGQNMNTEAFF. The CDR3 DNA is TGTGCCAGCAGCTTGGGACAGAACATGAACACTGAAGCTTTCTTT.

The CDR3 is CASSLRLAGGPKTYNEQFF. The CDR3 DNA sequence: TGTGCCAGCAGCTTGCGCCTAGCGGGGGGTCCTAAAACTTACAATGAGCAGTTCTTC. The chain combines TRBV5-6 with TRBJ2-1; 11 nucleotides line up with TRBD2. V trimming: 1 base; J trimming: 4 bases; junction bases outside the gene matches: 13. CDR3 length equals 19 residues. The germline CDR1 and CDR2 sequences are SGHDT and YYEEEE.

This clone was seen once. This chain uses TRBV7-8 with TRBJ2-1; D call uncertain. CDR3 length equals 16 residues. Trimming took off 1 base at V and 7 bases at J, with 17 bases between the two ends. The germline V gene encodes CDR1 SGHVS and CDR2 FQNEAQ. The CDR3 sequence is CASSLGIRVRVNEQFF. In DNA form, the CDR3 reads TGTGCCAGCAGCTTAGGTATTCGGGTTAGAGTGAATGAGCAGTTCTTC.

The chain uses TRBV9 and TRBJ2-3, with a tentative D call TRBD2 (7 bases). V gave up 0 bases and J gave up 1 base, with 15 bases separating them. CDR1 is SGDLS, CDR2 YYNGEE, per germline. This CDR3 has 17 residues. The CDR3 sequence: CASSVGMGGAGTDTQYF. DNA of the CDR3: TGTGCCAGCAGCGTAGGTATGGGGGGGGCGGGCACAGATACGCAGTATTTT.

The gene calls are TRBV6-5 and TRBJ2-5, with D possibly matching TRBD1 (6 bases). V lost 5 bases and J lost 9, with 13 bases in between. Germline V gene lookup returns CDR1 MNHEY and CDR2 SVGAGI. The CDR3 spans 12 residues. CDR3 DNA sequence: TGTGCCAGCAGTCCACAGGGCCGGGCCCAGTACTTC. Its translation is CASSPQGRAQYF.

The V call is TRBV7-2, the J call TRBJ2-1; D might be TRBD2 (6 bases). The CDR3 covers 15 residues. The V gene's germline CDR1 is SGHTA and CDR2 FQGNSA. Trimming shortened V by 4 bases and J by 1 base, and 11 bases separated the two germline ends. The CDR3: CASSYSSASYNEQFF. The CDR3 DNA follows: TGTGCCAGCAGCTACTCTAGCGCTTCCTACAATGAGCAGTTCTTC.

The chain combines TRBV29-1 with TRBJ1-2, with 8 positions matching TRBD1. The ends lost 7 bases at V and 3 bases at J; junction bases unmatched: 7. The germline CDR1 and CDR2 sequences are SQVTM and ANQGSEA. The CDR3 covers 13 residues. The CDR3 protein is CSASGGGDYGYTF. The CDR3 region has the DNA TGCAGCGCCTCAGGGGGCGGTGACTATGGCTACACCTTC.

CDR3 residues: CASSLEGSETEAFF. In nucleotides, the CDR3 is TGTGCCAGCAGCTTAGAGGGGTCGGAGACTGAAGCTTTCTTT. The chain combines TRBV7-8 with TRBJ1-1, with TRBD1 as a possible D gene (5 bases). The CDR3 has 14 residues. Germline CDR1 and CDR2: SGHVS and FQNEAQ. Trimming took off 1 base at V and 5 bases at J, with 11 bases between the two ends.

This chain uses TRBV18 with TRBJ1-1; no reliable D call. Trimming left V 1 base short and J 1 base short, with 7 bases between. The CDR3 totals 14 residues. Germline-derived CDR1 and CDR2 are KGHSH and LQKENI. This CDR3 reads CASSPQGGNTEAFF. DNA of the CDR3: TGTGCCAGCTCACCACAGGGAGGGAACACTGAAGCTTTCTTT.

This clone was observed a handful of times. The V gene is TRBV2, the J gene TRBJ1-6; 9 nucleotides match TRBD1. V shed 6 bases and J 1 base; nucleotides not matched to a gene: 7. The CDR3 runs 17 residues. CDR1 is SNHLY, CDR2 FYNNEI, per germline. The CDR3 sequence is CASSGGQGDSYNSPLHF. The CDR3 DNA reads as TGTGCCAGCAGCGGGGGACAGGGTGATTCCTATAATTCACCCCTCCACTTT.